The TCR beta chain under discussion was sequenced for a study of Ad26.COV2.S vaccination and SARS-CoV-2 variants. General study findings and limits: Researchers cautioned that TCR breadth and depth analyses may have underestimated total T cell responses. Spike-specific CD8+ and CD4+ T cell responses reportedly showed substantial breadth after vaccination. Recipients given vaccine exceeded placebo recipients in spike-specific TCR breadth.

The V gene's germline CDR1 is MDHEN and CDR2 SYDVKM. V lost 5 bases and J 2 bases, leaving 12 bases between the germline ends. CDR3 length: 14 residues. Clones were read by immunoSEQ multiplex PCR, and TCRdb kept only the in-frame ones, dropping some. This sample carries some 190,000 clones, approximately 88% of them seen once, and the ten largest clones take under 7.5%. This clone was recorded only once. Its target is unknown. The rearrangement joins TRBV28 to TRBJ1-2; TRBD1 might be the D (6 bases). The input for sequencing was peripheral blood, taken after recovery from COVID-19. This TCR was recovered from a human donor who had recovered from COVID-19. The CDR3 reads CASSDSGANYGYTF. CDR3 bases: TGTGCCAGCAGTGACTCAGGGGCCAACTATGGCTACACCTTC.